Below are 11 T cell receptor beta chains sequenced from a single sample in a study of T-cell memory formation after mild COVID-19. TCRdb used MiXCR to reprocess the 5' RACE reads, holding one entry per CDR3 protein. This sample has over 350,000 distinct CDR3 sequences; approximately 16% occur once, and the top ten carry 20% to 25%. The sequenced sample was PBMCs or a T cell subset sorted from them (not recorded which). These receptors were obtained from a man between 18 and 35 years old who had mild COVID-19 (a few samples of this study predate the infection). Cell type and time point are not known.

Many counts were recorded for this clonotype. The chain uses TRBV4-2 and TRBJ1-5, with D unclear. Germline V gives CDR1 LGHNA, CDR2 YNFKEQ. There are 13 residues in the CDR3. V lost 0 bases and J 6 bases, leaving 6 bases between the germline ends. The CDR3 DNA is TGTGCCAGCAGCCAAGATTCCGTTCAGCCCCAGCATTTT. The encoded protein is CASSQDSVQPQHF.

This clonotype was observed a few times. CDR3 sequence (DNA): TGTGCCAGTAGACTTTCGGACCGGAACACTGAAGCTTTCTTT. Protein sequence: CASRLSDRNTEAFF. The chain is built from TRBV19 and TRBJ1-1; D unclear. The germline gives CDR1 LNHDA, CDR2 SQIVND (reference sequence). Trimming pared 6 bases from V and 1 base from J, leaving 12 bases between. The CDR3 consists of 14 residues.

This chain uses TRBV4-1 with TRBJ1-1; TRBD1 matches 7 bases. The CDR3 consists of 16 residues. In germline, CDR1 is MGHRA, CDR2 YSYEKL. The V segment lost 0 bases and the J segment 1 base; nucleotides outside the gene matches: 5. The CDR3 loop is CASSQEGAGGNTEAFF. In DNA, the CDR3 is TGCGCCAGCAGCCAAGAAGGGGCAGGGGGGAACACTGAAGCTTTCTTT.

This clonotype was picked up a small number of times. The chain links TRBV7-8 to TRBJ1-4, with D maybe TRBD1 (6 bases). V was pared by 4 bases and J by 5 bases, with 17 bases between. The CDR3 extends over 16 amino acids. Germline CDR1 reads SGHVS; CDR2 reads FQNEAQ. The CDR3 spells CASSSRGGSGNEKLFF. The CDR3 DNA reads as TGTGCCAGCAGCTCAAGAGGGGGGTCAGGCAATGAAAAACTGTTTTTT.

The table lists this clonotype with a few counts. The chain carries TRBV5-6 and TRBJ2-7; TRBD1 is a possible D gene (6 bases). There are 14 residues in the CDR3. V dropped 5 bases and J dropped 3 bases, with 15 bases sitting between them. Germline V gene lookup returns CDR1 SGHDT and CDR2 YYEEEE. The DNA of the CDR3 is TGTGCCAGCAGTTTGAGACCGGACAGCTACGAGCAGTACTTC. Translating it yields CASSLRPDSYEQYF. The full variable domain, completed using reference TRBV5-6 and TRBJ2-7, is DAGVTQSPTHLIKTRGQQVTLRCSPKSGHDTVSWYQQALGQGPQFIFQYYEEEERQRGNFPDRFSGHQFPNYSSELNVNALLLGDSALYLCASSLRPDSYEQYFGPGTRLTVT.

About this clonotype: Possible read error: a much larger clone is one base away. The conserved phenylalanine or tryptophan normally closing the CDR3 is absent here, so this likely arose from a read error. The chain carries TRBV5-1 and TRBJ1-2, with TRBD1 matching 7 bases. Germline loops: CDR1 SGHRS, CDR2 YFSETQ. Losses at the gene ends were 4 bases for V and 3 bases for J; bases not matched to a gene: 9. This CDR3 region has 15 residues. The CDR3 DNA sequence: TGCGCCAGCAGCCGGACGACAGGGAAAGACTATGGCTACACCTTA. Amino acid sequence: CASSRTTGKDYGYTL.

This clonotype occurred once. This sequence joins TRBV7-2 and TRBJ2-7, with TRBD1 as a possible D gene (6 bases). Trimming removed 4 bases from V and 3 bases from J, with 16 bases in between. The CDR3 spans 15 residues. The germline V gene encodes CDR1 SGHTA and CDR2 FQGNSA. The DNA of the CDR3 is TGTGCCAGCAGCTCGGAACGTGGGGGCCACTACGAGCAGTACTTC. Protein sequence: CASSSERGGHYEQYF.

On this clonotype itself: A read error may produce the germline difference seen at one junction end. This chain joins TRBV5-4 and TRBJ1-2; TRBD1 might be the D (6 bases). Germline V gene data show CDR1 as SGHNT and CDR2 as YYREEE (reference sequence). The CDR3 is 13 residues long. The CDR3 nucleotides are TGTGCCAGCAGCTTGGTTGTGGGGGCGAAGATTCACTTC. Protein: CASSLVVGAKIHF.

V and J are TRBV4-1 and TRBJ2-5; D may match TRBD1 or TRBD2 (5 bases each). The CDR3 loop spans 14 amino acids. The germline V and J ends were trimmed by 0 bases and 5 bases, with 10 bases remaining between them. The germline CDR1 and CDR2 sequences are MGHRA and YSYEKL. Here the CDR3 DNA reads TGCGCCAGCAGCCAAGAGGGGCCGGGGGAGACCCAGTACTTC. Protein sequence: CASSQEGPGETQYF.

The CDR3 spells CASSSNGSPDTQYF. CDR3 DNA sequence: TGTGCCAGCAGCTCCAATGGCAGCCCGGATACGCAGTATTTT. The rearrangement uses TRBV11-3 and TRBJ2-3; D unclear. Germline CDR1 is SGHNT and CDR2 is YENEEA. This CDR3 contains 14 residues. Trimming pared 4 bases from V and 6 bases from J, leaving 14 bases between.

J is TRBJ1-1 and V is TRBV21-1; the DNA was not compared with TRBD1, the D call given in the table. TRBV21-1 is termed a pseudogene. The CDR3 is 13 residues long. The CDR3 sequence: CASRVPLNTEAFF. CDR3 DNA sequence: TGTGCCAGCAGGGTCCCCTTGAACACTGAAGCTTTCTTT.